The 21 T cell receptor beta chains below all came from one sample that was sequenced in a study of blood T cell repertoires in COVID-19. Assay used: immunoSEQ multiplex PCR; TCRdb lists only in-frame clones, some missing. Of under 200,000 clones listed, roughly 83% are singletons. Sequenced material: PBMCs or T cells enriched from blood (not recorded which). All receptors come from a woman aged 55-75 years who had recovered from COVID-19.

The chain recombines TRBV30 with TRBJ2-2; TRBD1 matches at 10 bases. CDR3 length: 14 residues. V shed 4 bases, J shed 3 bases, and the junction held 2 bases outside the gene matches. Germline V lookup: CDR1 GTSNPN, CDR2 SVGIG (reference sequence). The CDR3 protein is CAWKDRGDTGELFF. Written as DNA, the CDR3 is TGTGCCTGGAAGGACAGGGGGGACACCGGGGAGCTGTTTTTT.

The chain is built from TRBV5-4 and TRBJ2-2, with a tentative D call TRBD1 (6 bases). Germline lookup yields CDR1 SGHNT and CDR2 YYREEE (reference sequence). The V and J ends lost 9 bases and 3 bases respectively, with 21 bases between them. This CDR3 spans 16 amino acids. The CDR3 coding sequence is TGTGCCACCCCGGCGGTACAGGGCCGGTACACCGGGGAGCTGTTTTTT. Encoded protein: CATPAVQGRYTGELFF.

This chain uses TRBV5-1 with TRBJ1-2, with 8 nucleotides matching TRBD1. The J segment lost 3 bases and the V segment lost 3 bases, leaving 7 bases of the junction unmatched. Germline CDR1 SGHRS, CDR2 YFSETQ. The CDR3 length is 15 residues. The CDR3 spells CASSYGTGGDYGYTF. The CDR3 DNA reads TGCGCCAGCAGCTACGGGACAGGTGGGGACTATGGCTACACCTTC.

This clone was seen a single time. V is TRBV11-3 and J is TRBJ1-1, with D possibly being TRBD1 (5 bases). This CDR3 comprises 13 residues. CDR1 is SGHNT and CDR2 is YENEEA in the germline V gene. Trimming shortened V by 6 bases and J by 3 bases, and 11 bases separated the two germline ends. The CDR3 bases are TGTGCCAGCAGTCAGGGCTACGACACTGAAGCTTTCTTT. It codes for CASSQGYDTEAFF.

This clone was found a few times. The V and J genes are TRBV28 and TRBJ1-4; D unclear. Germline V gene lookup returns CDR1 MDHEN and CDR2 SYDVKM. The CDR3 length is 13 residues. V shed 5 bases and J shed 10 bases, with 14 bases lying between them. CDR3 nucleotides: TGTGCCAGCAGTAGAGATTTCCGAGGAAAACTGTTTTTT. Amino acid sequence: CASSRDFRGKLFF.

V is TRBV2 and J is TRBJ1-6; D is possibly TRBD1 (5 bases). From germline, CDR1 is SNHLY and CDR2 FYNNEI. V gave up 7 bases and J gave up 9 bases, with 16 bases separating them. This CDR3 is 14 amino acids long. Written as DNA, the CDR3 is TGTGCCAGCATTGGGGCTACGCAGGTTTCACCCCTCCACTTT. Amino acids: CASIGATQVSPLHF.

The CDR3 DNA is TGTGCCAGCAGTTTTTGGGGACAGTTAACCTTCTCTGGGGCCAACGTCCTGACTTTC. It specifies CASSFWGQLTFSGANVLTF. The chain links TRBV27 to TRBJ2-6, with TRBD1 identical over 7 bases. Germline V gene sequence: CDR1 MNHEY, CDR2 SMNVEV (reference sequence). The CDR3 runs to 19 residues. After removal of 3 bases from V and 0 bases from J, the junction contained 11 bases not matched to a gene.

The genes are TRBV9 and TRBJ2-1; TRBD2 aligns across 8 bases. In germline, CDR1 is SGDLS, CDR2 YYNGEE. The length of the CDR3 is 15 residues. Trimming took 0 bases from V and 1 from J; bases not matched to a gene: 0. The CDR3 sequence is CASSVAGGSYNEQFF. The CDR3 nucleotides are TGTGCCAGCAGCGTAGCGGGGGGGTCCTACAATGAGCAGTTCTTC. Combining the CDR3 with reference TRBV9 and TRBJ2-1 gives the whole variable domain DSGVTQTPKHLITATGQRVTLRCSPRSGDLSVYWYQQSLDQGLQFLIQYYNGEERAKGNILERFSAQQFPDLHSELNLSSLELGDSALYFCASSVAGGSYNEQFFGPGTRLTVL.

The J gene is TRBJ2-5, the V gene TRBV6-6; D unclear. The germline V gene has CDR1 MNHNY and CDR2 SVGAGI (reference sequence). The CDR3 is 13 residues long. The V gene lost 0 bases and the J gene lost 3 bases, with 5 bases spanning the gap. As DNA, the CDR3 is TGTGCCAGCAGTTACTCGATAGAAGAGACCCAGTACTTC. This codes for CASSYSIEETQYF.

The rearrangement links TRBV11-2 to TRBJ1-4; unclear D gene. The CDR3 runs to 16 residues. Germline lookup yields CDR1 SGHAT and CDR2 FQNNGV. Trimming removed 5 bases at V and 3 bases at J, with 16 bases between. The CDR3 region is CASSPRIREANEKLFF. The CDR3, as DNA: TGTGCCAGCAGCCCGAGGATCCGGGAGGCTAATGAAAAACTGTTTTTT.

In nucleotides, the CDR3 is TGCGCCAGCAGCCCCGGGGGGGCCCCAGATACGCAGTATTTT. Translation: CASSPGGAPDTQYF. This chain connects TRBV5-1 to TRBJ2-3; TRBD2 agrees at 8 bases. The junction had 5 bases not matched to a gene; V was cut back by 4 bases and J by 4 bases. CDR3 length: 14 amino acids. Germline CDR1 reads SGHRS; CDR2 reads YFSETQ. Full variable domain (missing parts from reference TRBV5-1 and TRBJ2-3): KAGVTQTPRYLIKTRGQQVTLSCSPISGHRSVSWYQQTPGQGLQFLFEYFSETQRNKGNFPGRFSGRQFSNSRSEMNVSTLELGDSALYLCASSPGGAPDTQYFGPGTRLTVL.

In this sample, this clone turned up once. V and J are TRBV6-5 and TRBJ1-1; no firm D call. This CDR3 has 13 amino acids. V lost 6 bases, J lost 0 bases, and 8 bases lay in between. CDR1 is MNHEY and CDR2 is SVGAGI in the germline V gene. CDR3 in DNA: TGTGCCAGCAGGGTACAGATGAACACTGAAGCTTTCTTT. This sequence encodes CASRVQMNTEAFF.

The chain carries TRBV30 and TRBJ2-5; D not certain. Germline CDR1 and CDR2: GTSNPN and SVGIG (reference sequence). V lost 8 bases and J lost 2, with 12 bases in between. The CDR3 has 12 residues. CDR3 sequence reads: CAHYGPQETQYF. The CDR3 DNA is TGTGCCCATTATGGGCCTCAAGAGACCCAGTACTTC.

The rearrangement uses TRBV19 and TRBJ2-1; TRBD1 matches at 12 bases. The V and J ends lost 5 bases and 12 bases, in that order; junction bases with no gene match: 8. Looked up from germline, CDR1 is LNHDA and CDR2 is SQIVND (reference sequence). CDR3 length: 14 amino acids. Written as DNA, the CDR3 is TGTGCCAGTAGTCTCACGGGACAGGGGGCGCGGCAGTTCTTC. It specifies CASSLTGQGARQFF.

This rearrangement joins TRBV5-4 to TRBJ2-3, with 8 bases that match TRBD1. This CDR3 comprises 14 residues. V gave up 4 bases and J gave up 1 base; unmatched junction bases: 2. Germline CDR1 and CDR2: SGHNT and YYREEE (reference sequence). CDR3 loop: CASSRGQGTDTQYF. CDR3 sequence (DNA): TGTGCCAGCAGCCGGGGACAGGGCACAGATACGCAGTATTTT.

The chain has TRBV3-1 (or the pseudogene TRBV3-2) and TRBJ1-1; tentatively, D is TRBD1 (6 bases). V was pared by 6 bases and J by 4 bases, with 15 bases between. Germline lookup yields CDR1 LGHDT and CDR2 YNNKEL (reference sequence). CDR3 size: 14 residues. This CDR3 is CASRETGLGTEAFF. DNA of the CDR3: TGTGCCAGCAGGGAAACAGGGTTAGGCACTGAAGCTTTCTTT.

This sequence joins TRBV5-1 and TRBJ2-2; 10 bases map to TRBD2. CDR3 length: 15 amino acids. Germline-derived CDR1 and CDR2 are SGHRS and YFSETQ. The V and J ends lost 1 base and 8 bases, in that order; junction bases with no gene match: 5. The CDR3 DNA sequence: TGCGCCAGCAGCTTGCTAGCGGGGGTTCCTGGGGAGCTGTTTTTT. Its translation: CASSLLAGVPGELFF.

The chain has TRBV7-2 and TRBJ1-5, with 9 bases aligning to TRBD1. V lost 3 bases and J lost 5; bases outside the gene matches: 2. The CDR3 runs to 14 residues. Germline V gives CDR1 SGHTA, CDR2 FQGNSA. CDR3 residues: CASSFRTGDQPQHF. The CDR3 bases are TGTGCCAGCAGCTTTAGGACAGGGGATCAGCCCCAGCATTTT.

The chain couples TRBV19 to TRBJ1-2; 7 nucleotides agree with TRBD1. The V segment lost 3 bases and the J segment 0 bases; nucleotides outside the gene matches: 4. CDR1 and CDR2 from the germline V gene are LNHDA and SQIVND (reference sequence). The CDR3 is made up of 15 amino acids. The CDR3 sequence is CASSIGQAANYGYTF. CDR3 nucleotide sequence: TGTGCCAGTAGTATCGGACAGGCTGCTAACTATGGCTACACCTTC. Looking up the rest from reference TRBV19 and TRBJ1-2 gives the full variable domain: DGGITQSPKYLFRKEGQNVTLSCEQNLNHDAMYWYRQDPGQGLRLIYYSQIVNDFQKGDIAEGYSVSREKKESFPLTVTSAQKNPTAFYLCASSIGQAANYGYTFGSGTRLTVV.

DNA of the CDR3: TGTGCCAGCAGCTTAGGACAGAAGTATGGCTACACCTTC. The encoded protein is CASSLGQKYGYTF. This chain links TRBV7-3 with TRBJ1-2, with a weak D call TRBD1 (6 bases). The CDR3 loop spans 13 amino acids. The V gene's germline CDR1 is SGHTA and CDR2 FQGTGA. Trimming left V 2 bases short and J 5 bases short, with 9 bases between. The variable domain in full, with the rest retrieved from reference TRBV7-3 and TRBJ1-2, is GAGVSQTPSNKVTEKGKYVELRCDPISGHTALYWYRQSLGQGPEFLIYFQGTGAADDSGLPNDRFFAVRPEGSVSTLKIQRTERGDSAVYLCASSLGQKYGYTFGSGTRLTVV.

CDR3: CASSTGTSLSDTQYF. CDR3 in DNA: TGTGCCAGTAGCACCGGGACTAGTCTCTCAGATACGCAGTATTTT. The V gene is TRBV19, the J gene TRBJ2-3; 8 positions agree with TRBD2. The junction had 9 bases not matched to a gene; V was cut back by 6 bases and J by 4 bases. Germline V gene sequence: CDR1 LNHDA, CDR2 SQIVND (reference sequence). The CDR3 has 15 residues.